This T cell receptor beta chain was recorded in a study of blood T cell repertoires in COVID-19. Study background: The study drew acute and convalescent COVID-19 samples from the United States, Italy and Spain. From T cells, B-cell-depleted T cells, or PBMCs came the material, which was cDNA or gDNA.

Original methodology: Reference gene primers were amplified, and this amplification served to estimate nucleated cell counts. Measured with immunoSEQ multiplex PCR; TCRdb has only the in-frame clones, and not every one. V and J calls and clone size follow that table, whereas D and trimming were derived from the DNA. The data hold about 62,000 clones, with approximately 86% observed a single time. V lost 0 bases and J lost 3; bases outside the gene matches: 4. The CDR3 consists of 16 residues. In germline, CDR1 is SGHVT, CDR2 SQSDAQ. The receptor was isolated from a man aged 65 to 79 with acute or convalescent COVID-19. Sequencing input: peripheral blood. This chain uses TRBV7-4 with TRBJ2-4; TRBD2 matches 8 bases. CDR3 sequence: CASSLAGTRDKNIQYF. In DNA form, the CDR3 reads TGTGCCAGCAGCTTAGCCGGGACTAGGGACAAAAACATTCAGTACTTC.